This TCR beta chain emerged from a study of T-cell memory formation after mild COVID-19. Notes on the study in general: Of the contracting clones, CD4+ ones lay mainly in CM and EM, and CD8+ ones in EMRA.

This clonotype was counted many times. Its cognate antigen is unknown. Trimming left V 2 bases short and J 7 bases short, with 13 bases between. The CDR3 is 14 residues long. Germline values: CDR1 ENHRY, CDR2 SYGVKD. Sample barcodes and UMIs were carried by the TCR alpha and TCR beta cDNA libraries that 5'RACE generated with constant-segment primers. TCRdb ran MiXCR on the 5' RACE reads and lists one entry per CDR3 protein. The table shows about 180,000 distinct CDR3 sequences, with under 20% occurring only once. The chain employs TRBV10-3 and TRBJ2-3; weak D call: TRBD2 (7 bases). This TCR came from a man between 18 and 35 years old who had mild COVID-19 (a few samples of this study predate the infection). Cell type and time point are not known. The specimen sequenced was PBMCs or a T cell subset sorted from them (not recorded which). The DNA for the CDR3 is TGTGCCATCAGTGAGAGGGGGGGAGTATATACGCAGTATTTT. Residues: CAISERGGVYTQYF.